These T cell receptor beta chains were read from a single sample in a study of blood T cell repertoires in COVID-19. Libraries were prepared by immunoSEQ multiplex PCR; TCRdb keeps only in-frame clonotypes and omits some of them. The data contain some 670,000 clones, 90% of them singletons. Source material: peripheral blood. The receptors were sampled from a woman aged 18-30 years with acute or convalescent COVID-19. The CDR3 runs from the conserved cysteine through the conserved F or W. A D gene is named only where the DNA matches it firmly. Only some rows state a clone size, as once, few, many or a class for expanded clones.

J gene	V gene	clone size	D gene	CDR3 DNA	CDR3 protein
TRBJ1-3	TRBV30	NA	NA	TGTGCCTGGAGTGTCCCTGCTTACTCCTACTCTGGAAACACCATATATTTT	CAWSVPAYSYSGNTIYF
TRBJ1-4	TRBV6-6	NA	NA	TGTGCCAGCAGTTACTTCGCGGGGGGTGGCGAAAAACTGTTTTTT	CASSYFAGGGEKLFF
TRBJ1-2	TRBV27	NA	TRBD1	TGTGCCAGCAGTGCTCCCGCGGGCAGGGGGGCCTATGGCTACACCTTC	CASSAPAGRGAYGYTF
TRBJ1-6	TRBV28	NA	NA	TGTGCCAGCAGTTTAGGGGGCAGGGTATCCTATAATTCACCCCTCCACTTT	CASSLGGRVSYNSPLHF
TRBJ1-1	TRBV3-1/TRBV3-2	NA	NA	TGTGCCAGCAGCTACAGGGACACTGAAGCTTTCTTT	CASSYRDTEAFF
TRBJ2-3	TRBV9	NA	NA	TGTGCCAGCAGCGTAGTAGGAGGGGGCACAGATACGCAGTATTTT	CASSVVGGGTDTQYF
TRBJ1-1	TRBV10-3	few	NA	TGTGCCATCAGTGAATCGACAGGCTCCCTTCAAGCTTTCTTT	CAISESTGSLQAFF
TRBJ1-1	TRBV19	NA	TRBD1	TGTGCCAGTAGTATAATAGCCGGACAGGGGAACACTGAAGCTTTCTTT	CASSIIAGQGNTEAFF
TRBJ1-2	TRBV7-9	NA	TRBD1	TGTGCCAGCAGCTTAGGCGTGTCGGACAGGGAGTACATGGGGCATGGCTACACCTTC	CASSLGVSDREYMGHGYTF
TRBJ2-1	TRBV6-5	NA	NA	TGTGCCAGCAGAACAGACAGTTTCAATGAGCAGTTCTTC	CASRTDSFNEQFF
TRBJ2-6	TRBV27	NA	NA	TGTGCCAGCAGTCCTAGTAAGTCCTCTGGGGCCAACGTCCTGACTTTC	CASSPSKSSGANVLTF
TRBJ1-1	TRBV14	NA	NA	TGTGCCACCAGGGTACAGGGTGGGACTGAAGCTTTCTTT	CATRVQGGTEAFF
TRBJ1-1	TRBV28	NA	TRBD1	TGTGCCAGCAGCAACAGGGGGGAAATGACTGAAGCTTTCTTT	CASSNRGEMTEAFF
TRBJ1-1	TRBV2	NA	TRBD1	TGTGCCAGCAGATTAAGGACAGGAGTGGAAACTGAAGCTTTCTTT	CASRLRTGVETEAFF
TRBJ2-1	TRBV9	once	TRBD2	TGTGCCAGCAGCGTAGGGGAGACTAGCGGGGGTGATAATGAGCAGTTCTTC	CASSVGETSGGDNEQFF
TRBJ2-7	TRBV27	NA	NA	TGTGCCAGCAGTTTAAAAGGAACAGGGACCTCCTACGAGCAGTACTTC	CASSLKGTGTSYEQYF
TRBJ1-1	TRBV19	NA	TRBD1	TGTGCCAGTAGTATAGCAGGGGGCACTGAAGCTTTCTTT	CASSIAGGTEAFF
TRBJ1-2	TRBV6-5	NA	NA	TGTGCCAGCAGTTACTCGAGAGGTAAAGGCTACACCTTC	CASSYSRGKGYTF
TRBJ2-1	TRBV5-1	NA	NA	TGCGCCAGCAGCTTGGCAGGGGGGAATAGGTATAATGAGCAGTTCTTC	CASSLAGGNRYNEQFF
TRBJ1-4	TRBV3-1/TRBV3-2	NA	TRBD1	TGTGCCAGCAGTCAAGTTGGACAGGCTAATGAAAAACTGTTTTTT	CASSQVGQANEKLFF
TRBJ1-5	TRBV15	NA	TRBD1	TGTGCCACCAGCAGAGATAGGGGGCATCAGCCCCAGCATTTT	CATSRDRGHQPQHF
TRBJ2-1	TRBV6-1	NA	NA	TGTGCCAGCAGTGAGGGGGCCTGGAGGGAGCAGTTCTTC	CASSEGAWREQFF
TRBJ2-3	TRBV6-4	NA	TRBD2	TGTGCCACTAAAGGGAATGCGGGGGTCACAGATACGCAGTATTTT	CATKGNAGVTDTQYF
TRBJ2-4	TRBV24-1	NA	NA	TGTGCCACCAGTAGAGGAAACATTCAGTACTTC	CATSRGNIQYF
TRBJ1-1	TRBV2	NA	NA	TGTGCCAGCAGTGACCGGATTCTCACAGGGATTCCCACTGAAGCTTTCTTT	CASSDRILTGIPTEAFF
TRBJ1-5	TRBV7-9	NA	NA	TGTGCCAGCAGCTTAGGGCTGGGGGGAAGTAGCAATCAGCCCCAGCATTTT	CASSLGLGGSSNQPQHF
TRBJ2-7	TRBV5-4	NA	TRBD2	TGTGCCAGCGGGGCTGAGCGGGGGCCACTCTACGAGCAGTACTTC	CASGAERGPLYEQYF
TRBJ1-1	TRBV19	NA	NA	TGTGCCAGTATTACACGGAACACTGAAGCTTTCTTT	CASITRNTEAFF